This T cell receptor beta chain was documented in a study of T cell responses to AZD1222 COVID-19 vaccine. CDR1 and CDR2 from the germline V gene are MNHNS and SASEGT. The CDR3 is made up of 19 amino acids. V was trimmed by 1 base and J by 0 bases, leaving 19 bases between them. Assay used: immunoSEQ multiplex PCR; TCRdb lists only in-frame clones, some missing. The sample shows about 150,000 clones, 90% of them seen only once. This sequence was found in an adult who received the AZD1222 COVID-19 vaccine. The chain links TRBV6-1 to TRBJ1-5, with D maybe TRBD1 (5 bases). The source was peripheral blood, collected 28 days after the second AZD1222 dose. The CDR3 reads CASSEGRVFGINSNQPQHF. In DNA form, the CDR3 reads TGTGCCAGCAGTGAAGGCAGGGTGTTTGGAATTAATAGCAATCAGCCCCAGCATTTT.